The 21 T cell receptor beta chains in this list originate from one sample, sequenced in a study of cytomegalovirus exposure and HLA in healthy donors. Using immunoSEQ multiplex PCR, the repertoire was profiled, and TCRdb retains in-frame clones only, with some absent. The sample has about 130,000 clones; roughly 87% are singletons. Sequencing was performed on PBMCs. The receptor source for this set is a woman aged 18-35 years in good health and CMV-seronegative.

This clone was observed a handful of times. The chain carries TRBV19 and TRBJ1-1; D is undetermined. The CDR3 length is 12 residues. CDR1 is LNHDA, CDR2 SQIVND, per germline (reference sequence). Trimming took 5 bases from V and 0 from J, leaving 4 bases between them. The CDR3 sequence: CASSFMNTEAFF. The CDR3 nucleotides are TGTGCCAGTAGTTTCATGAACACTGAAGCTTTCTTT.

V gene TRBV10-2 combines with J gene TRBJ1-1, with 10 bases fitting TRBD1. V lost 7 bases to trimming and J lost 5 bases; unmatched junction nucleotides: 7. There are 14 residues in the CDR3. Germline CDR1 and CDR2: WSHSY and SAAADI. For the CDR3, the DNA is TGCGCCAGCATGAGGACAGGGGGAGGGACTGAAGCTTTCTTT. This translates into CASMRTGGGTEAFF.

This clone has only a few counts. The rearrangement joins TRBV7-2 to TRBJ2-6; D unclear. CDR1 and CDR2 from the germline V gene are SGHTA and FQGNSA. V was clipped by 3 bases and J by 2 bases, with 5 bases between them. CDR3 length equals 14 residues. The CDR3 DNA reads as TGTGCCAGCAGCTTGGCAGCTGGGGCCAACGTCCTGACTTTC. As protein: CASSLAAGANVLTF.

The chain has TRBV28 and TRBJ1-5; TRBD1 agrees at 7 bases. In germline, CDR1 is MDHEN, CDR2 SYDVKM. Trimming removed 4 bases from V and 7 bases from J; junction bases left unmatched: 7. The CDR3 totals 14 residues. The CDR3, as DNA: TGTGCCAGCAGTTACAGACAGGGATACCAGCCCCAGCATTTT. Translated: CASSYRQGYQPQHF. Combining the CDR3 with reference TRBV28 and TRBJ1-5 gives the whole variable domain DVKVTQSSRYLVKRTGEKVFLECVQDMDHENMFWYRQDPGLGLRLIYFSYDVKMKEKGDIPEGYSVSREKKERFSLILESASTNQTSMYLCASSYRQGYQPQHFGDGTRLSIL.

This sequence joins TRBV28 and TRBJ2-7; tentative D call: TRBD2 (6 bases). V lost 5 bases and J 4 bases, leaving 15 bases between the germline ends. The CDR3 covers 14 residues. The V gene's germline CDR1 is MDHEN and CDR2 SYDVKM. CDR3 nucleotides: TGTGCCAGCAGTCCACCGGGCCTAGCGTACGAGCAGTACGTC. Translated: CASSPPGLAYEQYV.

The chain combines TRBV7-9 with TRBJ2-7; possibly TRBD1 for D (7 bases). CDR1 is SEHNR, CDR2 FQNEAQ, per germline (reference sequence). The CDR3 loop spans 12 amino acids. V lost 6 bases, J lost 3 bases, and 9 bases lay in between. In nucleotides, the CDR3 is TGTGCCAGCAGGCGGGACAGCTACGAGCAGTACTTC. As protein: CASRRDSYEQYF. The full variable domain, in which reference TRBV7-9 and TRBJ2-7 provide the parts outside the CDR3, is DTGVSQNPRHKITKRGQNVTFRCDPISEHNRLYWYRQTLGQGPEFLTYFQNEAQLEKSRLLSDRFSAERPKGSFSTLEIQRTEQGDSAMYLCASRRDSYEQYFGPGTRLTVT.

The genes are TRBV2 and TRBJ1-2, with 7 nucleotides matching TRBD1. This CDR3 contains 15 residues. From germline, CDR1 is SNHLY and CDR2 FYNNEI. Unmatched junction bases numbered 12, after V lost 7 bases and J lost 4 bases. In DNA form, the CDR3 reads TGTGCCAGCACCCTAACAGGGGAAGGTTTCTATGGCTACACCTTC. It encodes CASTLTGEGFYGYTF.

The chain couples TRBV5-5 to TRBJ1-2; possible D gene TRBD1, 5 bases. Germline CDR1 and CDR2: SGHKS and YYEKEE (reference sequence). Trimming removed 0 bases at V and 0 bases at J, with 12 bases between. The CDR3 length is 16 residues. The DNA of the CDR3 is TGTGCCAGCAGCTTGGGGGGCGGCACTACTAACTATGGCTACACCTTC. It codes for CASSLGGGTTNYGYTF.

This sequence joins TRBV6-1 and TRBJ1-3, with D hard to call. Trimming pared 4 bases from V and 0 bases from J, leaving 10 bases between. This CDR3 contains 15 residues. The germline CDR1 and CDR2 sequences are MNHNS and SASEGT. The CDR3 DNA sequence: TGTGCCAGCAGTGCCCGAGTACCCTCTGGAAACACCATATATTTT. Protein product: CASSARVPSGNTIYF.

This clone was seen once. V gene TRBV7-2 combines with J gene TRBJ1-1, with TRBD1 as a possible D gene (6 bases). The V gene lost 1 base and the J gene lost 3 bases, with 9 bases spanning the gap. From germline, CDR1 is SGHTA and CDR2 FQGNSA. This CDR3 is 14 amino acids long. CDR3 in amino acids: CASSLGQVYTEAFF. The CDR3 DNA reads TGTGCCAGCAGCTTAGGACAGGTCTACACTGAAGCTTTCTTT.

This sequence joins TRBV28 and TRBJ1-3, with unresolved D. The length of the CDR3 is 15 residues. Trimming took off 4 bases at V and 7 bases at J, with 17 bases between the two ends. Per germline, CDR1 MDHEN and CDR2 SYDVKM. The CDR3 spells CASSWTPGGGNTIYF. CDR3 in DNA: TGTGCCAGCAGTTGGACCCCTGGAGGTGGGAACACCATATATTTT.

The chain joins TRBV2 to TRBJ2-3, with 11 bases that match TRBD2. There are 18 residues in the CDR3. Germline V CDR1 and CDR2: SNHLY, FYNNEI. V gave up 0 bases and J gave up 2 bases; unmatched junction bases: 7. In DNA form, the CDR3 reads TGTGCCAGCAGTGAAGCTAGGGCTAGCGGGGGGTTCACAGATACGCAGTATTTT. This sequence encodes CASSEARASGGFTDTQYF. Using reference TRBV2 and TRBJ2-3 for the parts outside the CDR3, the full variable domain is EPEVTQTPSHQVTQMGQEVILRCVPISNHLYFYWYRQILGQKVEFLVSFYNNEISEKSEIFDDQFSVERPDGSNFTLKIRSTKLEDSAMYFCASSEARASGGFTDTQYFGPGTRLTVL.

The chain couples TRBV6-6 to TRBJ1-6, with TRBD1 as a possible D gene (6 bases). The V end lost 6 bases, the J end lost 8 bases, and 17 bases lay between the germline ends. This CDR3 is 15 amino acids long. Germline CDR1 is MNHNY and CDR2 is SVGAGI (reference sequence). The CDR3 sequence is CASSYRTGHDSPLHF. The CDR3 region has the DNA TGTGCCAGCAGCTACAGAACGGGACACGATTCACCCCTCCACTTT.

V usage is TRBV13 and J usage is TRBJ2-5; tentative D call: TRBD2 (6 bases). Per the germline V gene, CDR1 is PRHDT and CDR2 is FYEKMQ (reference sequence). With 5 bases removed from V and 2 bases from J, the gap between germline ends came to 9 bases. This CDR3 region has 13 residues. For the CDR3, the DNA is TGTGCCAGCAGCCCCGGGGGACAAGAGACCCAGTACTTC. As protein: CASSPGGQETQYF.

The chain carries TRBV5-1 and TRBJ1-2, with D uncertain. V lost 0 bases, J lost 6 bases, and 12 bases lay in between. The CDR3 contains 14 residues. Germline lookup yields CDR1 SGHRS and CDR2 YFSETQ. The CDR3 region is CASSLVREADGYTF. As DNA, the CDR3 is TGCGCCAGCAGCTTGGTTAGGGAGGCCGATGGCTACACCTTC.

This clone has a single count. This chain uses TRBV28 with TRBJ1-2; 8 positions agree with TRBD1. V shed 6 bases, J shed 4 bases, and the junction held 10 bases outside the gene matches. The CDR3 is 15 amino acids. CDR1 and CDR2 (germline): MDHEN, SYDVKM. CDR3 nucleotides: TGTGCCAGCAGCCGATCCGCGGGACAGGTCTATGGCTACACCTTC. Translated, it gives CASSRSAGQVYGYTF.

This chain links TRBV4-1 with TRBJ2-7; 8 nucleotides align to TRBD2. V gave up 0 bases and J gave up 6 bases; unmatched junction bases: 4. Germline V gene lookup returns CDR1 MGHRA and CDR2 YSYEKL. This CDR3 has 14 amino acids. CDR3 sequence reads: CASSQDPSGSEQYF. As DNA, the CDR3 is TGCGCCAGCAGCCAAGATCCCAGCGGGAGCGAGCAGTACTTC.

V gene TRBV29-1 combines with J gene TRBJ2-2; D is unclear. The germline V gene has CDR1 SQVTM and CDR2 ANQGSEA. V gave up 2 bases and J gave up 5 bases, with 12 bases separating them. The CDR3 has 14 residues. CDR3 amino acids: CSVEWQKWTGELFF. The CDR3 DNA reads as TGCAGCGTTGAATGGCAGAAATGGACCGGGGAGCTGTTTTTT.

This clone appeared once. The chain couples TRBV7-2 to TRBJ2-3, with 8 bases lining up with TRBD2. V trimming: 5 bases; J trimming: 2 bases; junction bases outside the gene matches: 3. This CDR3 region has 14 residues. Germline values: CDR1 SGHTA, CDR2 FQGNSA. The CDR3 here is CASSLGLATDTQYF. DNA for the CDR3: TGTGCCAGCAGCCTCGGACTAGCCACAGATACGCAGTATTTT.

In DNA form, the CDR3 reads TGTGCCAGCAGCCTAACCCCCCCGGGAAATGAGCAGTTCTTC. It is translated as CASSLTPPGNEQFF. J is TRBJ2-1 and V is TRBV28; D possibly corresponds to TRBD2 (5 bases). The V gene lost 6 bases and the J gene lost 7 bases, with 16 bases spanning the gap. From germline, CDR1 is MDHEN and CDR2 SYDVKM. CDR3 length equals 14 residues.

The genes are TRBV9 and TRBJ1-6, with a possible D match to TRBD1 (5 bases). Trimming removed 2 bases at V and 9 bases at J, with 18 bases between. The CDR3 is made up of 16 amino acids. Germline loops: CDR1 SGDLS, CDR2 YYNGEE. Here the CDR3 reads CASSVGPGFGGSPLHF. CDR3 DNA: TGTGCCAGCAGCGTCGGTCCGGGCTTCGGGGGTTCACCCCTCCACTTT.